The entry below gives a single TCR beta chain sequence along with its context. What it recognizes is unknown. The donors were part of the validation cohort of fewer than 150 subjects. That cohort was separate from the first cohort, which comprised about 730 subjects. The V and J ends lost 2 bases and 10 bases respectively, with 13 bases between them. CDR3 length equals 13 residues. Germline CDR1 reads SGHNT; CDR2 reads YYREEE (reference sequence). These data originate in a study of cytomegalovirus exposure and HLA in healthy donors. About the research overall: According to later analysis, the same platform produced the 100 to 150 validation and 666 first-cohort repertoires. Study results and limitations: Among TCR sequences, most were rare, though some public TCRs appeared in many donors.

Sequenced by immunoSEQ multiplex PCR; TCRdb stores in-frame clones only, minus some. The sample includes about 280,000 clones, roughly 90% of them seen just once. The chain has TRBV5-4 and TRBJ2-1, with a tentative D call TRBD2 (5 bases). This sequence was found in a young woman in good health and CMV-seronegative. Sequenced material: PBMCs. For the CDR3, the DNA is TGTGCCAGCAGCTTTCCGGGGAAAGGGGAGCAGTTCTTC. Amino acids: CASSFPGKGEQFF.